The clone carrying this T cell receptor (beta chain) was counted only a few times. Unique molecular identifiers were incorporated into the prepared TCRbeta library. One entry per CDR3 protein, called by TCRdb with MiXCR from the PCR reads. This table holds about 830,000 distinct CDR3 sequences, 15% to 20% found once. These data come from a study of T-cell reconstitution after alpha-beta-depleted transplantation in children. The receptor comes from a male patient younger than 18 who had a stem cell transplant for acute lymphoblastic leukemia, so the T cells may come from the graft donor. The specimen comprised PBMCs, mostly from graft donor cells, sampled 360 days after TCRalphabeta/CD19-depleted stem cell transplant.

This CDR3 reads CASSPLGTGNNEQFF. Written as DNA, the CDR3 is TGTGCCAGCTCACCGCTCGGGACAGGCAACAATGAGCAGTTCTTC. The chain carries TRBV18 and TRBJ2-1; 8 bases line up with TRBD1. V lost 3 bases and J lost 5; bases outside the gene matches: 6. The length of the CDR3 is 15 residues. Germline values: CDR1 KGHSH, CDR2 LQKENI.